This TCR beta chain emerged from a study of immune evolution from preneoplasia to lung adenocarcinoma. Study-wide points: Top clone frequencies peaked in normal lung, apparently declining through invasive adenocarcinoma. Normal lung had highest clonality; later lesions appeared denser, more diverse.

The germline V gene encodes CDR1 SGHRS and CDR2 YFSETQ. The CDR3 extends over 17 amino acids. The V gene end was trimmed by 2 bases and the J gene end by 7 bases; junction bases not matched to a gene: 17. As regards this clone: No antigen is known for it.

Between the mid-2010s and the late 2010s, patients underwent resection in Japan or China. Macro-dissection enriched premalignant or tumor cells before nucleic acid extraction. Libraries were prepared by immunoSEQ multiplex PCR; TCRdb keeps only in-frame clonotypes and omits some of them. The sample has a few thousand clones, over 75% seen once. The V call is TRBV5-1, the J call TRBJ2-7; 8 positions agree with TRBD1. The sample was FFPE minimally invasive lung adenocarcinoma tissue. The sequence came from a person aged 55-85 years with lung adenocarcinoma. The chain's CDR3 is CASSFEQGQGPMGEQYF. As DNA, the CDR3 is TGCGCCAGCAGCTTCGAACAAGGACAGGGACCTATGGGGGAGCAGTACTTC. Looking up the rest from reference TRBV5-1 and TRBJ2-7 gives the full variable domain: KAGVTQTPRYLIKTRGQQVTLSCSPISGHRSVSWYQQTPGQGLQFLFEYFSETQRNKGNFPGRFSGRQFSNSRSEMNVSTLELGDSALYLCASSFEQGQGPMGEQYFGPGTRLTVT.